The following is a T cell receptor beta chain sequence with its context. Its specificity is unknown. Produced via immunoSEQ multiplex PCR; TCRdb's table is partial and in-frame only. The sample includes some 120,000 clones, about nine tenths of them seen just once. These data belong to a study of graft-versus-host responses after intestinal transplantation. The CDR3 contains 14 residues. V dropped 2 bases and J dropped 5 bases, with 10 bases sitting between them. Germline CDR1 reads MNHEY; CDR2 reads SVGAGI. This chain links TRBV6-5 with TRBJ2-4; a possible D gene is TRBD1 (5 bases). The TCR comes from a human donor who received an intestinal transplant. Sample: unstimulated CD4+ T cells sorted from spleen or lymph node cells, taken before intestinal transplant. Here the CDR3 DNA reads TGTGCCAGCAGTTACAGGGGTTCGGAAAACATTCAGTACTTC. It is translated as CASSYRGSENIQYF.